One sample yielded the 23 T cell receptor beta chains listed below, sequenced in a study of cytomegalovirus exposure and HLA in healthy donors. The PCR employed 60 Vbeta primers together with 13 Jbeta primers. Profiling relied on immunoSEQ multiplex PCR, and the TCRdb table lists in-frame clones only, not all of them. The table lists more than 85,000 clones, 75% to 90% of them singletons. Input material: PBMCs. The receptors were sampled from a man in his forties or fifties in good health and CMV-seronegative.

The chain has TRBV6-4 and TRBJ2-2; 9 nucleotides agree with TRBD2. V trimming: 6 bases; J trimming: 4 bases; junction bases outside the gene matches: 3. The CDR3 spans 14 residues. Germline-derived CDR1 and CDR2 are MRHNA and SNTAGT. In DNA, the CDR3 is TGTGCCAGCAGCCAACTAGCGGGCACCGGGGAGCTGTTTTTT. Amino acids: CASSQLAGTGELFF.

The V and J genes are TRBV7-2 and TRBJ2-7, with D perhaps TRBD2 (7 bases). Trimming removed 5 bases from V and 6 bases from J, with 17 bases in between. Germline V gene sequence: CDR1 SGHTA, CDR2 FQGNSA. CDR3 length: 14 residues. The CDR3 reads CASSPMGGPGEQYF. CDR3 nucleotides: TGTGCCAGCAGCCCCATGGGGGGGCCCGGCGAGCAGTACTTC.

The chain carries TRBV7-8 and TRBJ1-1; D is possibly TRBD1 (5 bases). CDR1 SGHVS and CDR2 FQNEAQ come from the germline V gene. V lost 6 bases and J lost 0, with 8 bases in between. The CDR3 is 13 residues long. This CDR3 reads CASSRQLNTEAFF. CDR3 in DNA: TGTGCCAGCAGTAGACAGCTGAACACTGAAGCTTTCTTT.

This chain uses TRBV6-5 with TRBJ1-4, with 7 bases aligning to TRBD1. Losses at the gene ends were 5 bases for V and 7 bases for J; bases not matched to a gene: 10. The CDR3 spans 15 residues. From germline, CDR1 is MNHEY and CDR2 SVGAGI. The CDR3 bases are TGTGCCAGCAGTATCCGACAGGGACGAGGTGAAAAACTGTTTTTT. This gives the protein CASSIRQGRGEKLFF.

The chain recombines TRBV2 with TRBJ2-3; D is uncertain. This CDR3 has 16 amino acids. V lost 4 bases and J lost 0, with 14 bases in between. Germline assignment: CDR1 SNHLY and CDR2 FYNNEI. The CDR3, as DNA: TGTGCCAGCAGTGCCCCCTCCGGTGCTAGCACAGATACGCAGTATTTT. Its translation: CASSAPSGASTDTQYF.

The CDR3, as DNA: TGTGCCAGCAGCTCCCCGTTGACTAGCGTAAGCGAGCAGTACTTC. As protein: CASSSPLTSVSEQYF. The V call is TRBV28, the J call TRBJ2-7; TRBD2 aligns across 8 bases. This CDR3 has 15 residues. In germline, CDR1 is MDHEN, CDR2 SYDVKM. The V and J ends lost 6 bases and 6 bases, in that order; junction bases with no gene match: 13.

V is TRBV18 and J is TRBJ2-1; 8 nucleotides match TRBD1. The CDR3 has 17 residues. Germline V gene data show CDR1 as KGHSH and CDR2 as LQKENI. Germline trimming cut 3 bases from V and 8 bases from J; bases unmatched to any gene: 15. The CDR3: CASSPLSRQGAGYEQFF. As DNA, the CDR3 is TGTGCCAGCTCACCTTTATCACGCCAGGGGGCTGGTTATGAGCAGTTCTTC. Complete variable domain (other parts from reference TRBV18 and TRBJ2-1): NAGVMQNPRHLVRRRGQEARLRCSPMKGHSHVYWYRQLPEEGLKFMVYLQKENIIDESGMPKERFSAEFPKEGPSILRIQQVVRGDSAAYFCASSPLSRQGAGYEQFFGPGTRLTVL.

This rearrangement joins TRBV5-8 to TRBJ1-1, with D possibly matching TRBD1 (6 bases). CDR3 length: 14 amino acids. Trimming took off 0 bases at V and 5 bases at J, with 11 bases between the two ends. Germline V gives CDR1 SGHTS, CDR2 YDEGEE. The CDR3 here is CASSLDRATTEAFF. CDR3 coding DNA: TGTGCCAGCAGCTTGGACAGGGCGACGACTGAAGCTTTCTTT.

There are a few counts of this clone. CDR3 region: CASSNNRGVEEKLFF. Here the CDR3 DNA reads TGTGCCAGCAGTAACAACAGGGGAGTAGAGGAAAAACTGTTTTTT. This chain uses TRBV7-2 with TRBJ1-4; 7 bases fit TRBD1. V gave up 6 bases and J gave up 8 bases; unmatched junction bases: 12. Germline-derived CDR1 and CDR2 are SGHTA and FQGNSA. The CDR3 runs to 15 residues.

The CDR3 sequence: CSVAQGAEYQPQHF. For the CDR3, the DNA is TGCAGCGTCGCTCAGGGGGCGGAATATCAGCCCCAGCATTTT. The chain couples TRBV29-1 to TRBJ1-5; 8 bases map to TRBD1. The length of the CDR3 is 14 residues. The germline gives CDR1 SQVTM, CDR2 ANQGSEA. V shed 6 bases and J 5 bases; nucleotides not matched to a gene: 9.

This chain connects TRBV7-9 to TRBJ1-5, with TRBD1 matching over 7 bases. V dropped 1 base and J dropped 3; count of bases not matched to a gene: 9. CDR1 SEHNR and CDR2 FQNEAQ come from the germline V gene (reference sequence). There are 17 residues in the CDR3. The CDR3 is CASSLGTGQVNNQPQHF. CDR3 DNA: TGTGCCAGCAGCTTAGGGACCGGACAGGTCAACAATCAGCCCCAGCATTTT. Based on the CDR3 plus reference TRBV7-9 and TRBJ1-5, the full variable domain is DTGVSQNPRHKITKRGQNVTFRCDPISEHNRLYWYRQTLGQGPEFLTYFQNEAQLEKSRLLSDRFSAERPKGSFSTLEIQRTEQGDSAMYLCASSLGTGQVNNQPQHFGDGTRLSIL.

In this sample, this clone turned up once. The CDR3 sequence: CASSILGGAGETQYF. DNA of the CDR3: TGTGCCAGCAGTATACTGGGGGGGGCCGGGGAGACCCAGTACTTC. The V and J genes are TRBV25-1 and TRBJ2-5; D perhaps matches TRBD2 (7 bases). Germline values: CDR1 MGHDK, CDR2 SYGVNS. V lost 5 bases to trimming and J lost 5 bases, with 18 bases between them. The CDR3 consists of 15 residues.

The V and J genes are TRBV6-6 and TRBJ2-2; a possible D gene is TRBD2 (5 bases). V was shortened by 5 bases and J by 5 bases, with 9 bases between the two germline ends. Germline lookup yields CDR1 MNHNY and CDR2 SVGAGI (reference sequence). CDR3 length equals 13 residues. The CDR3 loop reads CASSGRGTGELFF. CDR3 coding DNA: TGTGCCAGCAGTGGGAGAGGGACCGGGGAGCTGTTTTTT.

The chain has TRBV5-5 and TRBJ1-1; TRBD1 might be the D (5 bases). Trimming left V 4 bases short and J 4 bases short, with 14 bases between. The CDR3 has 14 amino acids. Germline V gene lookup returns CDR1 SGHKS and CDR2 YYEKEE (reference sequence). CDR3 sequence reads: CASSLRVPATEAFF. In DNA form, the CDR3 reads TGTGCCAGCAGCCTCAGGGTTCCCGCCACTGAAGCTTTCTTT.

In its sample, this clone was seen once. This sequence joins TRBV5-1 and TRBJ2-5; 9 nucleotides match TRBD1. From germline, CDR1 is SGHRS and CDR2 YFSETQ. The CDR3 sequence is 15 residues long. Trimming cost V 3 bases and J 1 base; bases outside gene matches: 4. Here the CDR3 reads CASSWGQGGQETQYF. CDR3 DNA: TGCGCCAGCAGCTGGGGACAGGGAGGCCAAGAGACCCAGTACTTC.

This clone was found a few times. The chain links TRBV6-9 to TRBJ1-2; 7 bases match TRBD1. CDR3 length: 12 residues. Germline V gene lookup returns CDR1 MNHGY and CDR2 SVAAGI. The junction had 2 bases not matched to a gene; V was cut back by 6 bases and J by 4 bases. The CDR3 DNA follows: TGTGCCAGCAGGGACAGGTTCTATGGCTACACCTTC. This gives the protein CASRDRFYGYTF.

The V call is TRBV10-3, the J call TRBJ1-1; 8 bases match TRBD1. The CDR3 covers 16 residues. The germline gives CDR1 ENHRY, CDR2 SYGVKD. The junction had 13 bases not matched to a gene; V was cut back by 3 bases and J by 7 bases. In DNA form, the CDR3 reads TGTGCCATCAGTGATTCATCAACAGGGGGGCGAGGTGAAGCTTTCTTT. Its protein is CAISDSSTGGRGEAFF.

The chain recombines TRBV5-4 with TRBJ1-2, with 9 bases matching TRBD1. CDR3 size: 14 residues. Losses at the gene ends were 1 base for V and 2 bases for J; bases not matched to a gene: 0. Germline CDR1 SGHNT, CDR2 YYREEE (reference sequence). DNA for the CDR3: TGTGCCAGCAGCTTGACAGGGGGCAACTATGGCTACACCTTC. The encoded protein is CASSLTGGNYGYTF.

This chain uses TRBV7-2 with TRBJ2-1; the D gene is possibly TRBD2 (6 bases). The CDR3 is 16 residues long. Germline V lookup: CDR1 SGHTA, CDR2 FQGNSA. V shed 1 base and J shed 0 bases, with 10 bases lying between them. This CDR3 reads CASSLDSGGSYNEQFF. In DNA, the CDR3 is TGTGCCAGCAGCTTAGACTCCGGGGGCTCCTACAATGAGCAGTTCTTC.

This chain links TRBV7-2 with TRBJ2-7, with 7 bases fitting TRBD1. V lost 5 bases to trimming and J lost 4 bases; unmatched junction nucleotides: 5. The CDR3 length is 13 residues. Germline V gene data show CDR1 as SGHTA and CDR2 as FQGNSA. This CDR3 is CASSQDRAYEQYF. The CDR3 coding sequence is TGTGCCAGCAGCCAAGACAGGGCTTACGAGCAGTACTTC.

This clone was seen a few times. This chain uses TRBV7-9 with TRBJ1-1; tentatively, D is TRBD1 (6 bases). The CDR3 length is 15 residues. V was cut by 5 bases and J by 4 bases, with 17 bases left in between. Per the germline V gene, CDR1 is SEHNR and CDR2 is FQNEAQ (reference sequence). The CDR3 DNA reads as TGTGCCAGCAGCCCGCAGGAGGGGGGGTCCACTGAAGCTTTCTTT. Amino acids: CASSPQEGGSTEAFF. Together with reference TRBV7-9 and TRBJ1-1, the CDR3 gives the full variable domain: DTGVSQNPRHKITKRGQNVTFRCDPISEHNRLYWYRQTLGQGPEFLTYFQNEAQLEKSRLLSDRFSAERPKGSFSTLEIQRTEQGDSAMYLCASSPQEGGSTEAFFGQGTRLTVV.

The chain joins TRBV7-9 to TRBJ2-1; a possible D gene is TRBD2 (6 bases). Trimming shortened V by 4 bases and J by 12 bases, and 13 bases separated the two germline ends. This CDR3 contains 12 residues. Germline CDR1 SEHNR, CDR2 FQNEAQ (reference sequence). The CDR3 region is CASSSPGTVQFF. The CDR3 DNA sequence: TGTGCCAGCAGCTCCCCGGGGACTGTGCAGTTCTTC.

This clone was picked up one time. The gene calls are TRBV5-6 and TRBJ1-3; maybe TRBD1 (5 bases). The CDR3 consists of 14 residues. Germline V lookup: CDR1 SGHDT, CDR2 YYEEEE. V was cut by 2 bases and J by 2 bases, with 8 bases left in between. For the CDR3, the DNA is TGTGCCAGCAGCTTATTAGGGGCTGGAAACACCATATATTTT. It yields the protein CASSLLGAGNTIYF.